Shown below are 9 T cell receptor beta chains from a single sample sequenced in a study of cytomegalovirus exposure and HLA in healthy donors. A multiplex PCR was run with 60 Vbeta primers and 13 Jbeta primers. The assay was immunoSEQ multiplex PCR, and TCRdb's table has in-frame clones only and misses some. The sample has 120,000 or so clones, 75% to 90% seen once; the top ten hold 8.9%. The source material was PBMCs. These receptors all stem from a man under 40 in good health and CMV-seropositive.

The chain is built from TRBV5-4 and TRBJ2-5; 11 nucleotides match TRBD2. V lost 4 bases to trimming and J lost 5 bases; unmatched junction nucleotides: 7. This CDR3 has 15 residues. CDR1 is SGHNT and CDR2 is YYREEE in the germline V gene (reference sequence). The CDR3 DNA sequence: TGTGCCAGCAGCGTTAGCGGGGGGGCTGGGGAGACCCAGTACTTC. Translating it yields CASSVSGGAGETQYF.

This clone was recorded once. The genes are TRBV5-1 and TRBJ2-1, with TRBD2 identical over 13 bases. Germline V gene lookup returns CDR1 SGHRS and CDR2 YFSETQ. The CDR3 contains 18 residues. J lost 4 bases, V lost 4 bases, and 11 bases had no gene match. The CDR3 sequence is CASSRRTSGGPVYNEQFF. CDR3 bases: TGCGCCAGCAGCCGCCGGACTAGCGGGGGCCCGGTATACAATGAGCAGTTCTTC.

The V gene is TRBV9, the J gene TRBJ2-2; a possible D gene is TRBD2 (6 bases). Germline CDR1 is SGDLS and CDR2 is YYNGEE. With 0 bases removed from V and 6 bases from J, the gap between germline ends came to 15 bases. This CDR3 is built from 16 residues. The CDR3 reads CASSVDLGGEAGELFF. The CDR3 region has the DNA TGTGCCAGCAGCGTAGATCTCGGCGGGGAGGCCGGGGAGCTGTTTTTT.

V usage is TRBV6-1 and J usage is TRBJ1-2, with TRBD1 matching over 9 bases. With 5 bases clipped from V and 8 bases from J, the junction kept 6 bases outside the gene matches. The CDR3 consists of 13 residues. Germline V gene sequence: CDR1 MNHNS, CDR2 SASEGT. The CDR3 DNA is TGTGCCAGCAGTACACAGGGGGCTAACGGCTACACCTTC. This codes for CASSTQGANGYTF.

For the CDR3, the DNA is TGTGCCAGCAGCTTAGATCAAGGGGTTTCTGGCTACACCTTC. It encodes CASSLDQGVSGYTF. The J gene is TRBJ1-2, the V gene TRBV7-9; possible D gene TRBD1, 5 bases. This CDR3 comprises 14 residues. Per the germline V gene, CDR1 is SEHNR and CDR2 is FQNEAQ (reference sequence). Trimming removed 1 base at V and 7 bases at J, with 13 bases between.

This rearrangement joins TRBV9 to TRBJ1-2; TRBD1 aligns across 8 bases. With 0 bases clipped from V and 8 bases from J, the junction kept 6 bases outside the gene matches. CDR3 length: 14 residues. Germline V gene sequence: CDR1 SGDLS, CDR2 YYNGEE. CDR3 sequence: CASSVEDREEGYTF. DNA for the CDR3: TGTGCCAGCAGCGTAGAGGACAGGGAAGAGGGCTACACCTTC.

The rearrangement uses TRBV4-1 and TRBJ1-5; no reliable D call. The CDR3 sequence is 15 residues long. Germline lookup yields CDR1 MGHRA and CDR2 YSYEKL. Trimming shortened V by 1 base and J by 1 base, and 8 bases separated the two germline ends. CDR3 region: CASSQGALSNQPQHF. CDR3 nucleotides: TGCGCCAGCAGCCAAGGGGCGTTGAGCAATCAGCCCCAGCATTTT.

As regards this clone: The sample has other DNA sequences that encode this CDR3 too. V and J are TRBV19 and TRBJ2-5; 14 nucleotides match TRBD2. With 5 bases clipped from V and 2 bases from J, the junction kept 7 bases outside the gene matches. The CDR3 runs 17 residues. Germline V CDR1 and CDR2: LNHDA, SQIVND (reference sequence). For the CDR3, the DNA is TGTGCCAGTAGTCCCAGACTAGCGGGGGGGCCTCAAGAGACCCAGTACTTC. Protein product: CASSPRLAGGPQETQYF. Full variable domain (remainder filled in from reference TRBV19 and TRBJ2-5): DGGITQSPKYLFRKEGQNVTLSCEQNLNHDAMYWYRQDPGQGLRLIYYSQIVNDFQKGDIAEGYSVSREKKESFPLTVTSAQKNPTAFYLCASSPRLAGGPQETQYFGPGTRLLVL.

The chain has TRBV9 and TRBJ2-1; D may be TRBD1 (6 bases). The germline V gene has CDR1 SGDLS and CDR2 YYNGEE. The CDR3 has 16 residues. V shed 0 bases and J shed 0 bases, with 10 bases lying between them. The CDR3 DNA is TGTGCCAGCAGCGTAGCATCGGACAGCTCCTACAATGAGCAGTTCTTC. It codes for CASSVASDSSYNEQFF.